The 24 T cell receptor beta chains below were found in one sample sequenced in a study of T cells in Graves' hyperthyroidism and ophthalmopathy. Amplification of TCR beta CDR3 regions used RNA as the template. Researchers ran a first-round RT-PCR on the TCR CDR3 using the HTBI primer set. Each CDR3 protein gets one entry after TCRdb re-called the multiplex PCR reads with MiXCR. The sample records about 760,000 distinct CDR3 sequences, about 35% being singletons. The sample comprised blood. These receptors were taken from a middle-aged woman with Graves' hyperthyroidism.

This chain links TRBV20-1 with TRBJ2-6; no reliable D call. The V end lost 7 bases, the J end lost 4 bases, and 8 bases lay between the germline ends. This CDR3 is built from 12 residues. The germline gives CDR1 DFQATT, CDR2 SNEGSKA (reference sequence). CDR3 nucleotide sequence: TGCAGTGTAAGGATCGGGGCCAACGTCCTGACTTTC. Translating gives CSVRIGANVLTF.

This clonotype was counted between two and nine times. Written as DNA, the CDR3 is TGCAGCGTTGAGGGACAGCGCCAAGAGACCCAGTACTTC. It specifies CSVEGQRQETQYF. The chain uses TRBV29-1 and TRBJ2-5, with TRBD1 identical over 7 bases. Unmatched junction bases numbered 2, after V lost 3 bases and J lost 1 base. CDR1 and CDR2 from the germline V gene are SQVTM and ANQGSEA. CDR3 length equals 13 residues.

This clonotype turned up a few times. The gene calls are TRBV28 and TRBJ2-7, with 8 bases identical to TRBD2. Germline CDR1 reads MDHEN; CDR2 reads SYDVKM. With V trimmed by 6 bases and J by 6 bases, 10 bases remained unmatched. This CDR3 comprises 14 residues. Here the CDR3 reads CASSPTSGRGEQYF. The CDR3 DNA is TGTGCCAGCAGCCCGACCAGCGGGAGAGGCGAGCAGTACTTC.

This chain connects TRBV10-3 to TRBJ2-2; TRBD1 agrees at 7 bases. CDR1 ENHRY and CDR2 SYGVKD come from the germline V gene. This CDR3 contains 15 residues. Trimming removed 10 bases from V and 0 bases from J; junction bases left unmatched: 8. Here the CDR3 DNA reads TGTGCCAGCAGGGAAGGGACAGCGAACACCGGGGAGCTGTTTTTT. It translates to CASREGTANTGELFF.

The table lists this clonotype with a few counts. J is TRBJ2-7 and V is TRBV29-1; the match to TRBD1 covers 7 bases. Trimming at V came to 6 bases and at J to 0 bases, leaving 5 bases not matched to a gene. Germline CDR1 and CDR2: SQVTM and ANQGSEA. The CDR3 totals 13 residues. The CDR3 reads CSVTGTASYEQYF. In nucleotides, the CDR3 is TGCAGCGTGACCGGGACAGCCTCCTACGAGCAGTACTTC.

This clonotype came up many times. V usage is TRBV19 and J usage is TRBJ1-2, with D uncertain. CDR3 length: 12 residues. Germline V gene lookup returns CDR1 LNHDA and CDR2 SQIVND (reference sequence). Trimming stripped 2 bases from V and 6 bases from J, with 7 bases between. In DNA form, the CDR3 reads TGTGCCAGTAGTATATCGACAAATGGCTACACCTTC. It specifies CASSISTNGYTF.

This clonotype was seen repeatedly, ten times or more. The gene calls are TRBV9 and TRBJ2-2; TRBD1 agrees at 7 bases. There are 16 residues in the CDR3. Germline CDR1 SGDLS, CDR2 YYNGEE. With 5 bases clipped from V and 0 bases from J, the junction kept 7 bases outside the gene matches. CDR3 in amino acids: CASRRGDRANTGELFF. The CDR3, as DNA: TGTGCCAGCAGGAGAGGGGACAGAGCGAACACCGGGGAGCTGTTTTTT.

As concerns this clonotype: Possible read error: a much larger clone is one base away. This rearrangement joins TRBV12-3 or TRBV12-4 to TRBJ1-2; a weak D match, TRBD1 (5 bases). This CDR3 is 15 amino acids long. V dropped 7 bases and J dropped 2 bases, with 17 bases sitting between them. CDR3 nucleotide sequence: TGTGCCAGCACTACCGCGGGGGGAATAAACTATGGCTACACCTTC. Translating it yields CASTTAGGINYGYTF.

This clonotype was found many times. This rearrangement joins TRBV10-3 to TRBJ2-7; tentative D call: TRBD1 (5 bases). Per germline, CDR1 ENHRY and CDR2 SYGVKD. This CDR3 spans 16 amino acids. V was shortened by 6 bases and J by 0 bases, with 18 bases between the two germline ends. CDR3 residues: CAISRLTDPSSYEQYF. CDR3 coding DNA: TGTGCCATCAGCAGATTGACAGACCCCAGCTCCTACGAGCAGTACTTC.

The V gene is TRBV19, the J gene TRBJ1-5, with 9 bases matching TRBD1. Trimming removed 9 bases from V and 5 bases from J; junction bases left unmatched: 14. The germline V gene encodes CDR1 LNHDA and CDR2 SQIVND (reference sequence). CDR3 length equals 16 residues. The CDR3 reads CASITPGQGSDQPQHF. The CDR3 nucleotides read TGTGCCAGCATCACTCCGGGACAGGGATCGGATCAGCCCCAGCATTTT. The complete variable domain, with remaining parts taken from reference TRBV19 and TRBJ1-5, reads DGGITQSPKYLFRKEGQNVTLSCEQNLNHDAMYWYRQDPGQGLRLIYYSQIVNDFQKGDIAEGYSVSREKKESFPLTVTSAQKNPTAFYLCASITPGQGSDQPQHFGDGTRLSIL.

Comments on this clonotype: Since a much larger clone is just one base distant, this may be a read error. V is TRBV10-3 and J is TRBJ1-2; 7 bases are a match to TRBD1. This CDR3 region has 13 residues. In germline, CDR1 is ENHRY, CDR2 SYGVKD. The trim removed 10 bases at V and 8 bases at J, leaving 13 bases unmatched. In DNA, the CDR3 is TGTGCCAGCAGCCCACAGGGGTTTGGAGGCTACACCTTC. It yields the protein CASSPQGFGGYTF.

The V and J genes are TRBV4-1 and TRBJ1-3, with D perhaps matching TRBD1 (5 bases). This CDR3 is 15 amino acids long. The ends were cut back, 4 bases at V and 4 bases at J, with 14 bases in the middle. In germline, CDR1 is MGHRA, CDR2 YSYEKL. The CDR3 protein is CASSPKEGYGNTIYF. The CDR3 DNA follows: TGCGCCAGCAGCCCAAAGGAGGGGTACGGAAACACCATATATTTT.

The chain is built from TRBV20-1 and TRBJ1-1, with 8 bases matching TRBD1. The CDR3 has 13 residues. Germline V gives CDR1 DFQATT, CDR2 SNEGSKA (reference sequence). The J segment lost 8 bases and the V segment lost 7 bases, leaving 12 bases of the junction unmatched. The CDR3 nucleotides read TGCAGTGTCGACAGGGGACCTCGTCGCGAAGCTTTCTTT. Amino acids: CSVDRGPRREAFF.

This clonotype was recorded at least ten times. For the CDR3, the DNA is TGTGCCAGCAGCTCCCTCCGGGACATTGGCTACACCTTC. Protein product: CASSSLRDIGYTF. The rearrangement links TRBV7-9 to TRBJ1-2; D is perhaps TRBD1 (6 bases). V was cut by 4 bases and J by 7 bases, with 13 bases left in between. Germline CDR1 SEHNR, CDR2 FQNEAQ (reference sequence). The length of the CDR3 is 13 residues.

This rearrangement joins TRBV9 to TRBJ2-5; tentative D call: TRBD2 (6 bases). The CDR3 consists of 14 residues. Germline CDR1 is SGDLS and CDR2 is YYNGEE. V lost 2 bases and J 0 bases, leaving 8 bases between the germline ends. The CDR3 here is CASSVWGDQETQYF. The CDR3 DNA reads TGTGCCAGCAGCGTTTGGGGGGACCAAGAGACCCAGTACTTC.

The rearrangement uses TRBV7-9 and TRBJ1-1, with no clear D. The germline gives CDR1 SEHNR, CDR2 FQNEAQ (reference sequence). This CDR3 spans 12 amino acids. Trimming left V 3 bases short and J 7 bases short, with 9 bases between. DNA of the CDR3: TGTGCCAGCAGCTTTGAGAGAGTTGAAGCTTTCTTT. It encodes CASSFERVEAFF.

V is TRBV2 and J is TRBJ1-2, with D perhaps TRBD1 (6 bases). The CDR3 length is 15 residues. V dropped 5 bases and J dropped 12 bases, with 25 bases sitting between them. The germline V gene has CDR1 SNHLY and CDR2 FYNNEI. Written as DNA, the CDR3 is TGTGCCAGCAGTCCTGGACAGCGGATGGGCTCTGGAAACACCTTC. It yields the protein CASSPGQRMGSGNTF.

In its sample, this clonotype was seen many times. The V gene is TRBV2, the J gene TRBJ1-1; no reliable D call. V dropped 6 bases and J dropped 0 bases, with 5 bases sitting between them. The CDR3 loop spans 12 amino acids. CDR1 is SNHLY, CDR2 FYNNEI, per germline. This CDR3 is CASRWVNTEAFF. CDR3 bases: TGTGCCAGCAGATGGGTGAACACTGAAGCTTTCTTT.

The chain carries TRBV29-1 and TRBJ2-1; 9 bases fit TRBD2. V lost 7 bases to trimming and J lost 4 bases; unmatched junction nucleotides: 11. The CDR3 runs to 15 residues. In germline, CDR1 is SQVTM, CDR2 ANQGSEA. The CDR3 spells CSAALAGEVYNEQFF. CDR3 in DNA: TGCAGCGCCGCATTAGCGGGAGAGGTTTACAATGAGCAGTTCTTC.

The chain couples TRBV7-2 to TRBJ1-4, with 7 bases aligning to TRBD1. This CDR3 has 15 amino acids. Trimming removed 6 bases from V and 8 bases from J; junction bases left unmatched: 12. Germline V gives CDR1 SGHTA, CDR2 FQGNSA. CDR3 in DNA: TGTGCCAGCAGTCCCGACAGGGTGGGTGGCGAAAAACTGTTTTTT. Translation gives CASSPDRVGGEKLFF.

The V call is TRBV10-3, the J call TRBJ2-6, with TRBD2 matching 8 bases. V shed 7 bases and J 5 bases; nucleotides not matched to a gene: 4. Germline V gene sequence: CDR1 ENHRY, CDR2 SYGVKD. CDR3 size: 14 residues. The CDR3 protein is CAINGGGWANVLTF. The CDR3 bases are TGTGCCATCAACGGGGGGGGCTGGGCCAACGTCCTGACTTTC.

As regards this clonotype: A much larger clone lies a single base off, so this may be a read error. This CDR3 reads CASSPMGDQGTQYF. The CDR3, as DNA: TGTGCCAGCAGCCCCATGGGGGACCAAGGGACCCAGTACTTC. The chain couples TRBV9 to TRBJ2-5, with D tentatively TRBD1 or TRBD2 (5 bases each). CDR1 and CDR2 from the germline V gene are SGDLS and YYNGEE. The CDR3 extends over 14 amino acids.

This clonotype was seen ten or more times. The V call is TRBV15, the J call TRBJ1-5, with 7 bases that match TRBD1. CDR1 and CDR2 (germline): LNHNV, YYDKDF (reference sequence). With 3 bases clipped from V and 2 bases from J, the junction kept 10 bases outside the gene matches. The CDR3 sequence is 17 residues long. The CDR3 DNA follows: TGTGCCACCAGCAGCTTAACAGGGGAATGGGGCAATCAGCCCCAGCATTTT. This sequence encodes CATSSLTGEWGNQPQHF.

The rearrangement links TRBV7-9 to TRBJ2-5; TRBD2 might be the D (5 bases). This CDR3 has 15 residues. V lost 5 bases to trimming and J lost 0 bases, with 13 bases between them. Per germline, CDR1 SEHNR and CDR2 FQNEAQ (reference sequence). Here the CDR3 DNA reads TGTGCCAGCAGCCCCATCGGCGGGTACCAAGAGACCCAGTACTTC. This encodes CASSPIGGYQETQYF.